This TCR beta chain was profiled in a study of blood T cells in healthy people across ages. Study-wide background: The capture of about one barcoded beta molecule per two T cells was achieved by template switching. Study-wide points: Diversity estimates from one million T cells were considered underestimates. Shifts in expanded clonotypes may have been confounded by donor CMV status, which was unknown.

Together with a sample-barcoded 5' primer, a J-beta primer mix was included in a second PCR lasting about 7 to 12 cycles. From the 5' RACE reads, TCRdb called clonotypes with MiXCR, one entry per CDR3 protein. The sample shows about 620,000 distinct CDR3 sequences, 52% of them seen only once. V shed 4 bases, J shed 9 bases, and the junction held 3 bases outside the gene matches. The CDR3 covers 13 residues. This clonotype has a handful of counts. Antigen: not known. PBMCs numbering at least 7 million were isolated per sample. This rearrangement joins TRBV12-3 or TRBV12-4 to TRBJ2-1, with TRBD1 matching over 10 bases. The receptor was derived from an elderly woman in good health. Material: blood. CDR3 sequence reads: CASSSTGGSEQFF. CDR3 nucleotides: TGTGCCAGCAGTTCGACAGGGGGCAGTGAGCAGTTCTTC.